The rows below give T cell receptor beta chains drawn from one sample of a study of T cells expressing NK-cell markers. TCRdb re-called the 5' RACE reads and catalogs CDR3 proteins one per entry, DNA excluded. Its clone listing holds 250,000 or so distinct CDR3 sequences. Sequenced input: blood T cells: a sorted CD56 or NKG2C T cell subset, CD4+ or CD8+ T cells, or bulk PBMC T cells (not recorded which). Receptors were obtained from a woman aged 18-70 years in good health. The CDR3 runs from the conserved cysteine through the conserved F or W.

V gene	J gene	CDR3 protein
TRBV12-3/TRBV12-4	TRBJ1-1	CASSLRAGMGAEAFF
TRBV5-4	TRBJ2-3	CASSQGRADTQYF
TRBV3-1	TRBJ2-7	CASSQGQGAIEQYF
TRBV7-2	TRBJ2-3	CASSDQAGQSTDTQYF
TRBV5-1	TRBJ2-3	CASSLSGGGANTQYF
TRBV29-1	TRBJ2-1	CSVGPDNEQFF
TRBV30	TRBJ2-1	CAQRPLAGGYNEQFF
TRBV11-2	TRBJ1-4	CASSPVRPYEKLFF
TRBV6-5	TRBJ2-7	CASSIQGWNEQYF
TRBV20-1	TRBJ2-5	CSAALGGKETQYF
TRBV7-2	TRBJ1-1	CASSLGSQTVNEAFF
TRBV29-1	TRBJ2-6	CSVVGAGANVLTF
TRBV7-8	TRBJ1-3	CASSFYRGREDTIYF
TRBV9	TRBJ2-7	CASSPGLAAGYEQYF
TRBV20-1	TRBJ2-7	CSGGSGTLYEQYF
TRBV20-1	TRBJ2-1	CSAIPHQSYNEQFF
TRBV2	TRBJ2-1	CASSERVSGRASNEQFF
TRBV6-1	TRBJ1-5	CASMGGMYQPQHF
TRBV19	TRBJ2-7	CASSIVRAQGNEQYF
TRBV24-1	TRBJ2-3	CATSDPSRGAIDTQYF
TRBV25-1	TRBJ2-1	CASSEISGSGNEQFF
TRBV19	TRBJ2-3	CASSRGRQLTDTQYF
TRBV20-1	TRBJ1-4	CSAQGSNEKLFF
TRBV5-1	TRBJ2-2	CASSLAEARELFF
TRBV6-6	TRBJ1-1	CASRDRAGTEAFF
TRBV25-1	TRBJ2-7	CASIGTGPSYEQYF
TRBV5-4	TRBJ2-1	CASSGGTSAYNEQFF
TRBV12-3/TRBV12-4	TRBJ2-2	CASRDRDRGTGELFF
TRBV27	TRBJ2-2	CASTTSGLAGGPRTGELFF
TRBV4-3	TRBJ2-5	CASSQSRGNRDTWGQETQYF
TRBV7-9	TRBJ2-7	CASSFGTGFYEQYF
TRBV20-1	TRBJ2-7	CSASPPHGYEQYF
TRBV12-3/TRBV12-4	TRBJ1-1	CASSLMGSTEAFF
TRBV5-1	TRBJ2-3	CASSPDSLRSTDTQYF
TRBV4-2	TRBJ2-1	CASSQVPTLQFF
TRBV30	TRBJ2-7	CAWSRGHPSYEQYF
TRBV24-1	TRBJ2-3	CATSDSFRADTQYF
TRBV7-2	TRBJ1-1	CASSLGTLAAFF
TRBV12-3/TRBV12-4	TRBJ2-1	CATMGGGSYNEQFF
TRBV14	TRBJ2-1	CASSTQGSNEQFF
TRBV12-3/TRBV12-4	TRBJ2-1	CASRTGTNSYNEQFF
TRBV18	TRBJ2-1	CASSPLLRNEQFF
TRBV20-1	TRBJ2-1	CSARGGFYEQFF
TRBV7-3	TRBJ2-1	CASSLRGLTSYNEQFF
TRBV27	TRBJ2-2	CASSSPNSPYPGLENTGELFF
TRBV7-2	TRBJ2-1	CASSLAPGSSYNEQFF
TRBV7-2	TRBJ2-7	CASSLYAGSSGEQYF
TRBV7-8	TRBJ1-3	CASSHNPRGSPGNTIYF
TRBV18	TRBJ1-5	CASSPLGGGAGYQPQHF
TRBV6-5	TRBJ2-6	CASSYGLAGISGANVLTF
TRBV4-3	TRBJ1-2	CASSHYIGQVGANYGYTF
TRBV29-1	TRBJ2-1	CSSGRTGGRNEQFF
TRBV11-1	TRBJ1-1	CASSLNGMGAFF
TRBV12-3/TRBV12-4	TRBJ2-3	CASSLDWGGGGARNTDTQYF
TRBV25-1	TRBJ2-3	CASTAFGDTQYF
TRBV7-2	TRBJ2-7	CASSLARTYEQYF
TRBV7-3	TRBJ2-3	CASSLIQGDTDTQYF
TRBV25-1	TRBJ1-4	CASSEAGTSGGKLFF
TRBV12-3/TRBV12-4	TRBJ2-1	CASSTPGRAVNGPVNEQFF
TRBV24-1	TRBJ2-3	CATSDPLWDRGIDTQYF